These T cell receptor beta chains were read from a single sample in a study of PD-1 blockade in classical Hodgkin lymphoma. Libraries were prepared by immunoSEQ multiplex PCR; TCRdb keeps only in-frame clonotypes and omits some of them. The sample contains 30,000 to 35,000 clones, approximately 80% of which appear only once. The sample here was peripheral blood mononuclear cells (PBMCs), taken at baseline. The receptor source for this set is a human donor with classical Hodgkin lymphoma. Each CDR3 is given with its conserved first and last residue. D genes are given only for firm matches. Some rows have no size entry. The others give once, few or many, or a class for an expanded clone.

15	TRBJ2-5	.	TRBV7-7	.	CASGTSGTEGETQYF	TGTGCTAGCGGAACCTCCGGGACAGAGGGAGAGACCCAGTACTTC
14	TRBJ2-3	.	TRBV2	.	CASRAGLDTDTQYF	TGTGCCAGCAGGGCCGGACTCGACACAGATACGCAGTATTTT
14	TRBJ2-1	TRBD2	TRBV9	few	CASSVVSGYNEQFF	TGTGCCAGCAGCGTAGTTAGCGGGTACAATGAGCAGTTCTTC
15	TRBJ1-5	TRBD1	TRBV6-5	.	CASSPTWTGDQPQHF	TGTGCCAGCAGTCCTACTTGGACAGGGGATCAGCCCCAGCATTTT
17	TRBJ2-2	TRBD1	TRBV2	.	CASAKTGTGSGTGELFF	TGTGCCAGCGCAAAGACCGGGACAGGGTCAGGTACCGGGGAGCTGTTTTTT
13	TRBJ1-2	.	TRBV10-3	.	CAISRGVNYGYTF	TGTGCCATCAGTCGGGGAGTTAACTATGGCTACACCTTC
11	TRBJ1-2	.	TRBV6-6	once	CASSFGGGYTF	TGTGCCAGCAGTTTTGGGGGTGGCTACACCTTC
15	TRBJ2-3	.	TRBV6-5	.	CASSSRGARTDTQYF	TGTGCCAGCAGTTCTCGCGGGGCCCGCACAGATACGCAGTATTTT
13	TRBJ1-4	.	TRBV6-4	.	CARTGGRDEKLFF	TGTGCCAGGACGGGCGGTCGGGACGAAAAACTGTTTTTT
15	TRBJ2-5	TRBD2	TRBV11-2	few	CASRPPSGGAETQYF	TGTGCCAGCAGACCACCTAGCGGGGGCGCAGAGACCCAGTACTTC
15	TRBJ2-7	TRBD2	TRBV7-2	.	CASSLEAGGIYEQYF	TGTGCCAGCAGCTTAGAGGCGGGGGGGATCTACGAGCAGTACTTC
14	TRBJ2-7	TRBD2	TRBV18	few	CASSPLAGSYEQYF	TGTGCCAGCTCACCACTAGCGGGCTCCTACGAGCAGTACTTC
15	TRBJ2-1	TRBD1	TRBV5-1	.	CASSFTGQGYNEQFF	TGCGCCAGCAGCTTCACGGGACAGGGCTACAATGAGCAGTTCTTC
12	TRBJ2-3	.	TRBV9	.	CASSGSTDTQYF	TGTGCCAGCAGCGGTAGCACAGATACGCAGTATTTT
15	TRBJ1-4	.	TRBV6-6	.	CASSHGTGTNEKLFF	TGTGCCAGCAGCCACGGGACGGGAACTAATGAAAAACTGTTTTTT
17	TRBJ2-1	TRBD2	TRBV11-3	.	CASSVILAGGHYNEQFF	TGTGCCAGCAGCGTCATCCTAGCGGGGGGGCACTACAATGAGCAGTTCTTC
12	TRBJ1-5	.	TRBV6-6	.	CASSYEGQPQHF	TGTGCCAGCAGTTACGAGGGTCAGCCCCAGCATTTT
18	TRBJ1-5	.	TRBV21-1	.	CASSKRPIQGGCNQPQHF	TGTGCCAGCAGCAAGAGGCCTATACAGGGCGGTTGCAATCAGCCCCAGCATTTT
14	TRBJ2-7	.	TRBV18	.	CASSPQPSSYEQYF	TGTGCCAGCTCACCACAGCCGAGCTCCTACGAGCAGTACTTC
16	TRBJ1-1	.	TRBV4-1	medium-sized	CASSQDHGQMNTEAFF	TGCGCCAGCAGCCAAGATCACGGACAAATGAACACTGAAGCTTTCTTT
11	TRBJ2-7	.	TRBV2	.	CASSEQTSLYF	TGTGCCAGCAGTGAACAGACAAGCCTGTACTTC
15	TRBJ1-2	TRBD1	TRBV4-3	.	CASSQETGTNYGYTF	TGCGCCAGCAGCCAAGAGACAGGGACTAACTATGGCTACACCTTC
14	TRBJ2-3	.	TRBV11-3	.	CASSPHRGTDTQYF	TGTGCCAGCAGCCCACACAGGGGCACAGATACGCAGTATTTT
14	TRBJ2-3	.	TRBV5-1	.	CASSSTVSTDTQYF	TGCGCCAGCAGCTCGACAGTTAGCACAGATACGCAGTATTTT
13	TRBJ1-1	.	TRBV28	.	CASSFTGRTEAFF	TGTGCCAGCAGTTTTACAGGGAGAACTGAAGCTTTCTTT
13	TRBJ2-7	.	TRBV11-3	.	CASSFTSSYEQYF	TGTGCCAGCAGCTTTACTTCCAGCTACGAGCAGTACTTC
15	TRBJ1-4	.	TRBV9	.	CASSPRAETNEKLFF	TGTGCCAGCAGCCCACGAGCGGAAACTAATGAAAAACTGTTTTTT
13	TRBJ1-4	.	TRBV5-6	few	CASSWQGGENLFF	TGTGCCAGCAGCTGGCAGGGTGGAGAAAACCTGTTTTTT
15	TRBJ2-3	TRBD1	TRBV7-9	.	CASCPGTGIFDTQYF	TGTGCCAGCTGCCCCGGGACAGGGATTTTTGATACGCAGTATTTT
15	TRBJ1-3	.	TRBV19	.	CASSRIGGTGNTIYF	TGTGCCAGTAGTCGTATCGGGGGGACTGGAAACACCATATATTTT
15	TRBJ1-6	.	TRBV28	.	CASSYLGEGNSPLHF	TGTGCCAGCAGTTACCTCGGGGAAGGCAATTCACCCCTCCACTTT
13	TRBJ1-4	.	TRBV30	.	CAWNWGDNEKLFF	TGTGCCTGGAATTGGGGTGATAATGAAAAACTGTTTTTT
14	TRBJ1-1	TRBD1	TRBV10-3	.	CAISDWTGNTEAFF	TGTGCCATCAGTGATTGGACAGGCAACACTGAAGCTTTCTTT
14	TRBJ1-1	.	TRBV7-2	.	CASTGSALNTEAFF	TGTGCCAGCACAGGCTCGGCCCTGAACACTGAAGCTTTCTTT
15	TRBJ1-2	.	TRBV5-1	.	CASSPSLGREGGYTF	TGCGCCAGCAGCCCGTCACTGGGCAGGGAGGGTGGCTACACCTTC
13	TRBJ1-5	.	TRBV29-1	.	CSAGESSGQPQHF	TGCAGCGCTGGGGAATCCTCGGGTCAGCCCCAGCATTTT
17	TRBJ1-1	.	TRBV19	.	CASSIGATGPMNTEAFF	TGTGCCAGTAGTATAGGGGCCACGGGCCCAATGAACACTGAAGCTTTCTTT
15	TRBJ2-5	TRBD2	TRBV29-1	once	CSVRVGLAGEETQYF	TGCAGCGTGCGGGTGGGGCTAGCGGGGGAAGAGACCCAGTACTTC
13	TRBJ1-1	.	TRBV10-3	.	CAISLYMNTEAFF	TGTGCCATCAGTCTCTACATGAACACTGAAGCTTTCTTT
15	TRBJ1-1	.	TRBV2	.	CASSESRQTNTEAFF	TGTGCCAGCAGCGAAAGTCGTCAGACGAACACTGAAGCTTTCTTT
14	TRBJ1-2	.	TRBV6-1	.	CASSEWRFSYGYTF	TGTGCCAGCAGTGAATGGAGATTTAGCTATGGCTACACCTTC
14	TRBJ2-3	.	TRBV6-5	.	CASRPGIGTDTQYF	TGTGCCAGCAGACCTGGCATAGGGACAGATACGCAGTATTTT
14	TRBJ2-1	TRBD1	TRBV9	.	CASSPQGKGAEQFF	TGTGCCAGCAGCCCCCAGGGGAAGGGGGCTGAGCAGTTCTTC
11	TRBJ2-1	.	TRBV7-9	.	CASSLGNEQFF	TGTGCCAGCAGCTTAGGGAATGAGCAGTTCTTC
13	TRBJ2-7	.	TRBV19	.	CASSYDGAYEQYF	TGTGCCAGTAGTTATGACGGGGCCTACGAGCAGTACTTC
15	TRBJ1-3	.	TRBV5-6	.	CASSFRQGPLNTIYF	TGTGCCAGCAGCTTTCGGCAGGGTCCACTAAACACCATATATTTT